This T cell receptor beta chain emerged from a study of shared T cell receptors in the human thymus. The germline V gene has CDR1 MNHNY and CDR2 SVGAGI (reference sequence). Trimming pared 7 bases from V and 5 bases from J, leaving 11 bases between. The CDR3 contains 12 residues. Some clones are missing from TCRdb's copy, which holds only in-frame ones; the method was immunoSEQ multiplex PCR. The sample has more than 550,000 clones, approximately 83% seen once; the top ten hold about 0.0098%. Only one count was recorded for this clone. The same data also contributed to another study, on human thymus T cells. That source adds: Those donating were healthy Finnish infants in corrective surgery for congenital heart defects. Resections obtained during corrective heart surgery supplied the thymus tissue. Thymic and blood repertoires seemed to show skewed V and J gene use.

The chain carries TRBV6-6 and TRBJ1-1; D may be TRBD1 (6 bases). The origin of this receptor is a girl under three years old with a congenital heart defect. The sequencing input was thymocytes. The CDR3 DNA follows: TGTGCCAGCAAAAGACAGGAGACTGAAGCTTTCTTT. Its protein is CASKRQETEAFF.